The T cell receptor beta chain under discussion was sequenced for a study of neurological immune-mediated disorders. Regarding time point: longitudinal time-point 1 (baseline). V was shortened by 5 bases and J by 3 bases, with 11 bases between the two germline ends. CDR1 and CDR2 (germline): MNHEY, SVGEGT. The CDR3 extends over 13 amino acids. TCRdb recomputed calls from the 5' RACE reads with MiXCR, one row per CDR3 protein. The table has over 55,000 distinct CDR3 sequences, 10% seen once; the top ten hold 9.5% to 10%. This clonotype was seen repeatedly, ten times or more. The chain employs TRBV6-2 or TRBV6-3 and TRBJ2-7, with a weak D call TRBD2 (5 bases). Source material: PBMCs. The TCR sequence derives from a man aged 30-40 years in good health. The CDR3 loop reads CASSEGPHYEQYF. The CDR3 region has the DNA TGTGCCAGCAGTGAGGGTCCGCACTACGAGCAGTACTTC.